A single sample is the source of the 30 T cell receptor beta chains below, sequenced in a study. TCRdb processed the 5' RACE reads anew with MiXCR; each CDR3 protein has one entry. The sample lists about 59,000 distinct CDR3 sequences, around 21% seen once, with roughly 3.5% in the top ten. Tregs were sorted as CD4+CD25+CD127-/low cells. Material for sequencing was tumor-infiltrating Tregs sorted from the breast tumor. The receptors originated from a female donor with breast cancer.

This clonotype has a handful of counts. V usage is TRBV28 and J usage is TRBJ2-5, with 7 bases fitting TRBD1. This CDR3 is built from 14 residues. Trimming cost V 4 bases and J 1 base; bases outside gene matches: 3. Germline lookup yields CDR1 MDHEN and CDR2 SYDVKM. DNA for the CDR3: TGTGCCAGCAGTTCAACAGGGGTCCAAGAGACCCAGTACTTC. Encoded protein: CASSSTGVQETQYF. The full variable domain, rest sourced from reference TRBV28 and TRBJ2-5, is DVKVTQSSRYLVKRTGEKVFLECVQDMDHENMFWYRQDPGLGLRLIYFSYDVKMKEKGDIPEGYSVSREKKERFSLILESASTNQTSMYLCASSSTGVQETQYFGPGTRLLVL.

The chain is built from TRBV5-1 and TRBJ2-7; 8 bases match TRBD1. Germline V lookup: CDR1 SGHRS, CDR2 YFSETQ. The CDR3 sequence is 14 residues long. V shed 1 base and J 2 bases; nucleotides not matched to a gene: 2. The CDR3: CASSLTGGTYEQYF. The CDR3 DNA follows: TGCGCCAGCAGCTTGACAGGGGGAACCTACGAGCAGTACTTC.

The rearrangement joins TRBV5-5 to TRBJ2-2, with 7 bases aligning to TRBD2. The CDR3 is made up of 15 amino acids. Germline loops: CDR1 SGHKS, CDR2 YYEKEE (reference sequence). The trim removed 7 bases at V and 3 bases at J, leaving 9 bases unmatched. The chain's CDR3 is CASRSGLGYTGELFF. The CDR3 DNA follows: TGTGCCAGCCGCAGCGGACTAGGGTACACCGGGGAGCTGTTTTTT. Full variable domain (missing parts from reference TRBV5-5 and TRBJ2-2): DAGVTQSPTHLIKTRGQQVTLRCSPISGHKSVSWYQQVLGQGPQFIFQYYEKEERGRGNFPDRFSARQFPNYSSELNVNALLLGDSALYLCASRSGLGYTGELFFGEGSRLTVL.

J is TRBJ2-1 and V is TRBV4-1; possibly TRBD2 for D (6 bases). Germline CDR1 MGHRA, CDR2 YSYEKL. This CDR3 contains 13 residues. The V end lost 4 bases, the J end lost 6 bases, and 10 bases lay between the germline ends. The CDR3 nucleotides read TGCGCCAGCAGCCGAGTGGGACTCAATGAGCAGTTCTTC. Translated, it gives CASSRVGLNEQFF.

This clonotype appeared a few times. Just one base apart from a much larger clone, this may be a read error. The CDR3 is CASSLGTGTGTQYF. In nucleotides, the CDR3 is TGTGCCAGCAGCCTTGGGACCGGGACAGGTACGCAGTATTTT. The V call is TRBV7-3, the J call TRBJ2-3; 8 bases agree with TRBD1. Germline V gene sequence: CDR1 SGHTA, CDR2 FQGTGA. The CDR3 consists of 14 residues.

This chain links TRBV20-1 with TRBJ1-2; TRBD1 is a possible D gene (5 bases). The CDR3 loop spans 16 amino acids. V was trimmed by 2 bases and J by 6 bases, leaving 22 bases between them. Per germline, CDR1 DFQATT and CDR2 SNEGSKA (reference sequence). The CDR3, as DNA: TGCAGTGCTAGACCCACCGGGGGGATCAGGGATAATGGCTACACCTTC. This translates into CSARPTGGIRDNGYTF.

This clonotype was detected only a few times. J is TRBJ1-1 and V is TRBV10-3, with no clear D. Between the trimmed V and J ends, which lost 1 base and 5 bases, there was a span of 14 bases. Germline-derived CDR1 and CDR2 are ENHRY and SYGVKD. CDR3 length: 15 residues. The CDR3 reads CAISELLGRGTEAFF. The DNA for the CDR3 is TGTGCCATCAGTGAGTTGTTGGGGAGAGGGACTGAAGCTTTCTTT.

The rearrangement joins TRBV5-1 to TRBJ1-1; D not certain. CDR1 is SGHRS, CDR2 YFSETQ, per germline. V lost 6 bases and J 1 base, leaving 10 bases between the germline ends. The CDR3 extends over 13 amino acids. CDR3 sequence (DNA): TGCGCCAGCACGTGGGGAGCGAACACTGAAGCTTTCTTT. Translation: CASTWGANTEAFF. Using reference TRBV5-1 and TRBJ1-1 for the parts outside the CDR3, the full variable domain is KAGVTQTPRYLIKTRGQQVTLSCSPISGHRSVSWYQQTPGQGLQFLFEYFSETQRNKGNFPGRFSGRQFSNSRSEMNVSTLELGDSALYLCASTWGANTEAFFGQGTRLTVV.

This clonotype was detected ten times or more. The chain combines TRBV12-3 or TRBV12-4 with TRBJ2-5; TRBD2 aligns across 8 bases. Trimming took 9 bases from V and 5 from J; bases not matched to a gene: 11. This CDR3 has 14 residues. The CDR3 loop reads CASRPAGDWETQYF. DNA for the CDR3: TGTGCCAGTCGACCAGCGGGAGACTGGGAGACCCAGTACTTC.

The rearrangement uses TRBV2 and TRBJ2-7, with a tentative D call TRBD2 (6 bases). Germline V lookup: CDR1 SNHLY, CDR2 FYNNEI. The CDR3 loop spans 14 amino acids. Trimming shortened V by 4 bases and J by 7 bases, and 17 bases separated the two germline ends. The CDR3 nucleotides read TGTGCCAGCAGTGGCGGGACTTATCGGGGAGAGCAGTACTTC. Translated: CASSGGTYRGEQYF.

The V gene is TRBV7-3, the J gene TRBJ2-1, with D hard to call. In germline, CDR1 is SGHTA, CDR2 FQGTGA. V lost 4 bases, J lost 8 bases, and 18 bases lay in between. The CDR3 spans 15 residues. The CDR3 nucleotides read TGTGCCAGCAGCTCTAACGGCCTACCCGATGATGAGCAGTTCTTC. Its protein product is CASSSNGLPDDEQFF.

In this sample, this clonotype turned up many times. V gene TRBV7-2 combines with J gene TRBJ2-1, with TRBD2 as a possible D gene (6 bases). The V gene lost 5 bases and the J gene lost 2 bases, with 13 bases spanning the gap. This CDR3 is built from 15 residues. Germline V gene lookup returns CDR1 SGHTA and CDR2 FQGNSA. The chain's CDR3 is CASSGLALTYNEQFF. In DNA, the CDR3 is TGTGCCAGCAGCGGGCTAGCGCTTACCTACAATGAGCAGTTCTTC.

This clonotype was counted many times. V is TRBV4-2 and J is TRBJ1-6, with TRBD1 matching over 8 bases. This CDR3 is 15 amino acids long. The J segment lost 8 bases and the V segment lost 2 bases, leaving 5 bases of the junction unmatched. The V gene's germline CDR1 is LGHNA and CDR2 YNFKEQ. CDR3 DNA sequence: TGTGCCAGCAGCCAACTGACAGGGGTCGATTCACCCCTCCACTTT. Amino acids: CASSQLTGVDSPLHF.

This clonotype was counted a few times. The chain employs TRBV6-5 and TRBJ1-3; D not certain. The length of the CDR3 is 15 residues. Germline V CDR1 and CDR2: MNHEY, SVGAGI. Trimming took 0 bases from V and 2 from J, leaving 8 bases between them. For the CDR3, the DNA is TGTGCCAGCAGTTACTCAAGGGAGCCTGGAAACACCATATATTTT. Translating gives CASSYSREPGNTIYF.

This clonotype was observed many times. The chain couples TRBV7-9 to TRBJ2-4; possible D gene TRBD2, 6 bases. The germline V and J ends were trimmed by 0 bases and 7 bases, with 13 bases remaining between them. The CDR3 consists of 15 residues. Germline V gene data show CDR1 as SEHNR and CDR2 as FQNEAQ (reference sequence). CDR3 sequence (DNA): TGTGCCAGCAGCTTAGCGCCGGAGGGCGTGAACATTCAGTACTTC. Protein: CASSLAPEGVNIQYF.

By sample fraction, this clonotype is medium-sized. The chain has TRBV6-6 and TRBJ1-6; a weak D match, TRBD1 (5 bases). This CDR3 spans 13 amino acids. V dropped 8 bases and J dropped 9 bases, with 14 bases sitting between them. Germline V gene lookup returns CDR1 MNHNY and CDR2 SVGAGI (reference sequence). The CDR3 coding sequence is TGTGCCAGCCATCCCAGGGAGAGTTCACCCCTCCACTTT. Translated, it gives CASHPRESSPLHF.

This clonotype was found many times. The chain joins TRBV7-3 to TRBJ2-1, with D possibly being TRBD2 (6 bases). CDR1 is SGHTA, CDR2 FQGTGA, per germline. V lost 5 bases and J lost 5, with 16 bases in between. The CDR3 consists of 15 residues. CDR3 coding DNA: TGTGCCAGCAGCCCGACGGGACTGAACCACAATGAGCAGTTCTTC. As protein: CASSPTGLNHNEQFF.

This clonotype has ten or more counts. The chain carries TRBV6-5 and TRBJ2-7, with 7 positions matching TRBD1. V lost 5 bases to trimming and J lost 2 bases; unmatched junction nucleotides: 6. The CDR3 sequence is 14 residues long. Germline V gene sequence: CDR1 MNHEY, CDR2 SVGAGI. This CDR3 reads CASSRGTATYEQYF. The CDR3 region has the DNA TGTGCCAGCAGTAGGGGGACAGCAACCTACGAGCAGTACTTC.

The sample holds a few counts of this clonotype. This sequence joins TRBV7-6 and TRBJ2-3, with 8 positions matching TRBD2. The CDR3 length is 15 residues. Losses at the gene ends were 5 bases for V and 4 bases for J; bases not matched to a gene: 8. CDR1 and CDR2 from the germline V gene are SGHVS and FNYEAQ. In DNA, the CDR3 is TGTGCCAGCAGCACCGGGAGGGCCGTGGCAGATACGCAGTATTTT. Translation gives CASSTGRAVADTQYF.

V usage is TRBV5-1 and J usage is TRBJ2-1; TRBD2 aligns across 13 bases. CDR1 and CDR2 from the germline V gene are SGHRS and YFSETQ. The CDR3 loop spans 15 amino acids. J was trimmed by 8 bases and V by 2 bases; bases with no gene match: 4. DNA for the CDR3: TGCGCCAGCAGCTTCGGGACTAGCGGGATCCATGAGCAGTTCTTC. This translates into CASSFGTSGIHEQFF. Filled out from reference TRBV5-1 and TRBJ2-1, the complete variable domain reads KAGVTQTPRYLIKTRGQQVTLSCSPISGHRSVSWYQQTPGQGLQFLFEYFSETQRNKGNFPGRFSGRQFSNSRSEMNVSTLELGDSALYLCASSFGTSGIHEQFFGPGTRLTVL.

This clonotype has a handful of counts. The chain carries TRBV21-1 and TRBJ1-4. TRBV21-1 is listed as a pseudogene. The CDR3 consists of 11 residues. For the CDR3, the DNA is TGTGCCAACCTTGGGAATGAAAAACTGTTTTTT. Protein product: CANLGNEKLFF.

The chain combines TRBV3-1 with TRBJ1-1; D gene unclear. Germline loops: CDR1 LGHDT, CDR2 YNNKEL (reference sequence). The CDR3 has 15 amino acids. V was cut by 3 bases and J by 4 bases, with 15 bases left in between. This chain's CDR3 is CASSQIDRTSTEAFF. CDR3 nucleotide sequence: TGTGCCAGCAGCCAGATCGACCGAACGAGCACTGAAGCTTTCTTT.

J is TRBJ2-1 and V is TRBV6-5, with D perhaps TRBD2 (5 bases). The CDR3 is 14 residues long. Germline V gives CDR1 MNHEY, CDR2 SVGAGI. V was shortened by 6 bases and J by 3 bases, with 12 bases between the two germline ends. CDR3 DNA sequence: TGTGCCAGCAGCCGGGCTCGGGGCTACAATGAGCAGTTCTTC. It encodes CASSRARGYNEQFF.

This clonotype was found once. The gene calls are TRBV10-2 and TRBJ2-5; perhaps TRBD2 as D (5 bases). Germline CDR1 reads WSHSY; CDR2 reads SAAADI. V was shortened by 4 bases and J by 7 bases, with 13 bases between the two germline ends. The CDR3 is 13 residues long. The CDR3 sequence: CASSVLGPGTQYF. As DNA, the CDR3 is TGCGCCAGCAGTGTACTAGGTCCGGGGACCCAGTACTTC.

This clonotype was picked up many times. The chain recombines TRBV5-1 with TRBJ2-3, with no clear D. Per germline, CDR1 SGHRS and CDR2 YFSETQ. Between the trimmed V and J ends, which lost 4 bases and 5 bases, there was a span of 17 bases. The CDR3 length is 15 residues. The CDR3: CASSPTKPDEDTQYF. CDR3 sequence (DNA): TGCGCCAGCAGCCCGACAAAACCTGACGAAGATACGCAGTATTTT. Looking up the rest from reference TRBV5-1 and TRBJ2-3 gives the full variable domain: KAGVTQTPRYLIKTRGQQVTLSCSPISGHRSVSWYQQTPGQGLQFLFEYFSETQRNKGNFPGRFSGRQFSNSRSEMNVSTLELGDSALYLCASSPTKPDEDTQYFGPGTRLTVL.

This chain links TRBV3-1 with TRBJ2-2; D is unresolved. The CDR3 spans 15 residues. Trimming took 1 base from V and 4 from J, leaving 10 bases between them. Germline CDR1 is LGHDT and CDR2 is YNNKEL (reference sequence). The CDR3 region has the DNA TGTGCCAGCAGCCAAGGAAGCGCCGGCACCGGGGAGCTGTTTTTT. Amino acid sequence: CASSQGSAGTGELFF.

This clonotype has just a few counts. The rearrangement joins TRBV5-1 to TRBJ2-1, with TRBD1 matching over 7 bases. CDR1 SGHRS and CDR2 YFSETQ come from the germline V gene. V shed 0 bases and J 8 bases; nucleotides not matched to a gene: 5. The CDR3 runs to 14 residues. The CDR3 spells CASSLGDSWDEQFF. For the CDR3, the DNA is TGCGCCAGCAGCTTGGGGGACAGCTGGGATGAGCAGTTCTTC.

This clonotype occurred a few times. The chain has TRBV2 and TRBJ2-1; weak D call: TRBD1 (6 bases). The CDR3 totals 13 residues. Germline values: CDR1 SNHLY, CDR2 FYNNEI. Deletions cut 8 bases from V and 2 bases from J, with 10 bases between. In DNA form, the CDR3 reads TGTGCCAGCCGGGACAAAACCTACAATGAGCAGTTCTTC. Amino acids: CASRDKTYNEQFF.

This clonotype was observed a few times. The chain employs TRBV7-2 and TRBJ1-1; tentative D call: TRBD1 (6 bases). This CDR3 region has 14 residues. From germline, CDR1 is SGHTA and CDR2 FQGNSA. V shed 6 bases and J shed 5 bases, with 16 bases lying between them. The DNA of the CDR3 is TGTGCCAGCAGAGACTCCACAGGGTCGACTGAAGCTTTCTTT. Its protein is CASRDSTGSTEAFF.

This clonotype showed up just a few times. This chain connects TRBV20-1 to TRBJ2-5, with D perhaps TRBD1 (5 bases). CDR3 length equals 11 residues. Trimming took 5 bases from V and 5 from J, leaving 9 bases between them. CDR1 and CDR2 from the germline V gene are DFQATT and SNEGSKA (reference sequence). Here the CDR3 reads CSAPGIETQYF. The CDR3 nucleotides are TGCAGTGCTCCAGGGATCGAGACCCAGTACTTC.